These 26 T cell receptor beta chains originate from one sample sequenced in a study of T cells after yellow fever vaccination. TCRdb passed the 5' RACE reads through MiXCR, listing each CDR3 protein once. Of 68,000 or so distinct CDR3 sequences in the sample, approximately 7% were seen once. Specimen: CD8+ T cells sorted from PBMCs, collected about 49 days after the first yellow fever vaccination. These receptors were collected from a man in his late teens or twenties who received the YFV17D yellow fever vaccine.

This clonotype was observed at least ten times. The chain uses TRBV6-5 and TRBJ2-1, with 9 bases fitting TRBD2. In germline, CDR1 is MNHEY, CDR2 SVGAGI. The CDR3 is made up of 15 amino acids. V dropped 2 bases and J dropped 6; count of bases not matched to a gene: 5. The CDR3 nucleotides are TGTGCCAGCAGTTACGAGGGACTAGCCCCCAATGAGCAGTTCTTC. This codes for CASSYEGLAPNEQFF.

This clonotype was observed at least ten times. The chain combines TRBV7-9 with TRBJ2-5, with D possibly being TRBD1 (5 bases). The V gene's germline CDR1 is SEHNR and CDR2 FQNEAQ (reference sequence). Deletions cut 3 bases from V and 3 bases from J, with 11 bases between. The CDR3 consists of 14 residues. The CDR3, as DNA: TGTGCCAGCAGCTTGGCAGGGAAGAAAGAGACCCAGTACTTC. Its protein is CASSLAGKKETQYF.

There are many counts of this clonotype. The chain joins TRBV10-3 to TRBJ2-7, with 7 bases fitting TRBD1. Germline CDR1 and CDR2: ENHRY and SYGVKD. The CDR3 length is 13 residues. V was pared by 11 bases and J by 3 bases, with 10 bases of the junction left unmatched. CDR3 sequence reads: CASRDRINYEQYF. CDR3 sequence (DNA): TGTGCCTCCCGGGACAGAATCAACTACGAGCAGTACTTC.

This clonotype showed up just once. A much larger clonotype is one base distant, so this may be a read error. Given the absence of the conserved phenylalanine or tryptophan at the CDR3 end, a read error is likely. The chain combines TRBV4-2 with TRBJ2-6; perhaps TRBD2 as D (6 bases). Between the trimmed V and J ends, which lost 0 bases and 2 bases, there was a span of 11 bases. The CDR3 has 17 amino acids. Germline assignment: CDR1 LGHNA and CDR2 YNFKEQ. The CDR3 DNA sequence: TGTGCCAGCAGCCAAGATGGGGGGAATACTGGGGCCAACGTCCTGACTTTA. This gives the protein CASSQDGGNTGANVLTL.

This clonotype was observed many times. The gene calls are TRBV7-6 and TRBJ2-1, with no clear D. Germline CDR1 is SGHVS and CDR2 is FNYEAQ. Trimming cost V 3 bases and J 4 bases, with 7 bases left between them. This CDR3 contains 13 residues. The CDR3 protein is CASSFLGYNEQFF. The CDR3 nucleotides read TGTGCCAGCAGCTTTTTGGGGTACAATGAGCAGTTCTTC.

This clonotype was seen many times. The gene calls are TRBV27 and TRBJ2-2; the D is unclear. The CDR3 totals 15 residues. Between the trimmed V and J ends, which lost 3 bases and 2 bases, there was a span of 10 bases. Germline V lookup: CDR1 MNHEY, CDR2 SMNVEV (reference sequence). For the CDR3, the DNA is TGTGCCAGCAGTTTTCGGCAGGATAACACCGGGGAGCTGTTTTTT. Encoded protein: CASSFRQDNTGELFF.

There are many counts of this clonotype. The chain is built from TRBV20-1 and TRBJ2-5; 8 bases are a match to TRBD1. There are 13 residues in the CDR3. Germline V lookup: CDR1 DFQATT, CDR2 SNEGSKA (reference sequence). J was trimmed by 5 bases and V by 3 bases; bases with no gene match: 5. The DNA of the CDR3 is TGCAGTGCTAGGGTCAGGGGGCGGGAGACCCAGTACTTC. Its protein product is CSARVRGRETQYF.

The V gene is TRBV5-5, the J gene TRBJ2-6; D unresolved. CDR3 length: 16 residues. Trimming pared 2 bases from V and 2 bases from J, leaving 11 bases between. The V gene's germline CDR1 is SGHKS and CDR2 YYEKEE (reference sequence). In DNA form, the CDR3 reads TGTGCCAGCAGCTTCGGCCACCCAACTGGGGCCAACGTCCTGACTTTC. It translates to CASSFGHPTGANVLTF.

The table lists this clonotype with a few counts. J is TRBJ1-5 and V is TRBV7-9, with D tentatively TRBD1 (5 bases). CDR1 and CDR2 (germline): SEHNR, FQNEAQ (reference sequence). Deletions cut 2 bases from V and 5 bases from J, with 10 bases between. This CDR3 spans 14 amino acids. The CDR3 loop is CASSLSMGDQPQHF. The CDR3, as DNA: TGTGCCAGCAGCTTAAGTATGGGGGATCAGCCCCAGCATTTT. The full variable domain, with the rest looked up from reference TRBV7-9 and TRBJ1-5, is DTGVSQNPRHKITKRGQNVTFRCDPISEHNRLYWYRQTLGQGPEFLTYFQNEAQLEKSRLLSDRFSAERPKGSFSTLEIQRTEQGDSAMYLCASSLSMGDQPQHFGDGTRLSIL.

This clonotype was counted a few times. V gene TRBV30 combines with J gene TRBJ2-7, with D possibly matching TRBD1 (5 bases). With 3 bases removed from V and 6 bases from J, the gap between germline ends came to 15 bases. The CDR3 totals 13 residues. Germline V gene data show CDR1 as GTSNPN and CDR2 as SVGIG (reference sequence). CDR3 coding DNA: TGTGCCTGGAGAACAGGTAACCTCGGCGAGCAGTACTTC. Translated, it gives CAWRTGNLGEQYF. The entire variable domain, with the rest obtained from reference TRBV30 and TRBJ2-7, is as follows: SQTIHQWPATLVQPVGSPLSLECTVEGTSNPNLYWYRQAAGRGLQLLFYSVGIGQISSEVPQNLSASRPQDRQFILSSKKLLLSDSGFYLCAWRTGNLGEQYFGPGTRLTVT.

This clonotype was found a few times. The rearrangement uses TRBV6-5 and TRBJ1-1, with D hard to call. This CDR3 contains 13 residues. Germline CDR1 is MNHEY and CDR2 is SVGAGI. The V end was cut by 0 bases, the J end by 0 bases, with 2 bases between. CDR3 bases: TGTGCCAGCAGTTACTCGGTGAACACTGAAGCTTTCTTT. Residues: CASSYSVNTEAFF.

The V and J genes are TRBV6-2 or TRBV6-3 and TRBJ1-1; D is perhaps TRBD1 (5 bases). This CDR3 is built from 14 residues. V lost 6 bases to trimming and J lost 0 bases, with 11 bases between them. The germline gives CDR1 MNHEY, CDR2 SVGEGT. Here the CDR3 DNA reads TGTGCCAGCAGCCCGACAGCATTGAACACTGAAGCTTTCTTT. This sequence encodes CASSPTALNTEAFF.

This clonotype appeared many times. The chain combines TRBV13 with TRBJ2-1, with a weak D call TRBD1 (6 bases). Germline lookup yields CDR1 PRHDT and CDR2 FYEKMQ (reference sequence). This CDR3 contains 16 residues. The ends were cut back, 5 bases at V and 0 bases at J, with 14 bases in the middle. As DNA, the CDR3 is TGTGCCAGCAGCCCCCCAGGGGTTCTCTCCTACAATGAGCAGTTCTTC. This translates into CASSPPGVLSYNEQFF.

This clonotype was detected only a few times. The chain joins TRBV9 to TRBJ1-5; D is uncertain. The germline V and J ends were trimmed by 0 bases and 6 bases, with 16 bases remaining between them. The CDR3 loop spans 16 amino acids. The germline V gene has CDR1 SGDLS and CDR2 YYNGEE. The CDR3 reads CASSVDLGGAGQPQHF. CDR3 nucleotides: TGTGCCAGCAGCGTAGATCTTGGCGGAGCAGGTCAGCCCCAGCATTTT.

The sample holds many counts of this clonotype. The rearrangement uses TRBV12-3 or TRBV12-4 and TRBJ1-1; D is ambiguous. The CDR3 runs 12 residues. V shed 3 bases and J shed 10 bases, with 12 bases lying between them. The CDR3 spells CASSLSLPPAFF. DNA of the CDR3: TGTGCCAGCAGTTTGAGCCTCCCCCCAGCTTTCTTT.

This clonotype has a count of ten or more. The chain joins TRBV6-2 or TRBV6-3 to TRBJ2-7; D not resolved. Germline assignment: CDR1 MNHEY and CDR2 SVGEGT. The CDR3 sequence is 13 residues long. Trimming removed 5 bases from V and 1 base from J, with 9 bases in between. The CDR3 coding sequence is TGTGCCAGCAGTCCTACGGGTTCCTACGAGCAGTACTTC. This codes for CASSPTGSYEQYF.

In its sample, this clonotype was seen many times. This chain connects TRBV11-2 to TRBJ2-3; TRBD2 matches 11 bases. The CDR3 contains 18 residues. Germline CDR1 SGHAT, CDR2 FQNNGV. Trimming removed 4 bases from V and 6 bases from J; junction bases left unmatched: 15. Here the CDR3 DNA reads TGTGCCAGCAGCTCACCCCTAGCGGGGGGACGTATTGGGGATACGCAGTATTTT. Protein product: CASSSPLAGGRIGDTQYF.

This clonotype has just a few counts. The V gene is TRBV6-1, the J gene TRBJ1-2; 8 bases agree with TRBD1. V dropped 10 bases and J dropped 4; count of bases not matched to a gene: 8. CDR1 is MNHNS, CDR2 SASEGT, per germline. The CDR3 has 13 residues. The CDR3 DNA reads TGTGCCACCGGACAGGGCGGGGGCTATGGCTACACCTTC. It encodes CATGQGGGYGYTF.

This clonotype was observed a few times. The gene calls are TRBV7-9 and TRBJ2-1, with 11 bases identical to TRBD1. The CDR3 has 15 amino acids. V dropped 5 bases and J dropped 7; count of bases not matched to a gene: 7. Germline V gene sequence: CDR1 SEHNR, CDR2 FQNEAQ (reference sequence). CDR3: CASSHRDRGINEQFF. The CDR3 coding sequence is TGTGCCAGCAGCCACCGGGACAGGGGGATAAATGAGCAGTTCTTC. Filled out from reference TRBV7-9 and TRBJ2-1, the complete variable domain reads DTGVSQNPRHKITKRGQNVTFRCDPISEHNRLYWYRQTLGQGPEFLTYFQNEAQLEKSRLLSDRFSAERPKGSFSTLEIQRTEQGDSAMYLCASSHRDRGINEQFFGPGTRLTVL.

This chain connects TRBV7-9 to TRBJ1-2; 9 bases are shared with TRBD1. Per germline, CDR1 SEHNR and CDR2 FQNEAQ (reference sequence). The CDR3 loop spans 15 amino acids. Trimming took 5 bases from V and 3 from J; bases not matched to a gene: 7. The CDR3 nucleotides read TGTGCCAGCAGCGCAAGCGACAGGGGGTACTATGGCTACACCTTC. Its translation: CASSASDRGYYGYTF.

This clonotype was seen ten or more times. The gene calls are TRBV29-1 and TRBJ2-2, with 8 bases identical to TRBD1. CDR3 length equals 15 residues. Germline CDR1 SQVTM, CDR2 ANQGSEA. V was clipped by 3 bases and J by 0 bases; unmatched bases: 3. Written as DNA, the CDR3 is TGCAGCGTTGAGGGACAGGAAGCGAACACCGGGGAGCTGTTTTTT. This sequence encodes CSVEGQEANTGELFF.

This clonotype was seen a few times. This sequence joins TRBV12-3 or TRBV12-4 and TRBJ2-5; the D gene is possibly TRBD1 (5 bases). The length of the CDR3 is 14 residues. V lost 3 bases and J lost 4, with 12 bases in between. As DNA, the CDR3 is TGTGCCAGCAGTTTGGGGCAGGGTGGAGAGACCCAGTACTTC. It translates to CASSLGQGGETQYF.

In this sample, this clonotype turned up many times. This chain connects TRBV20-1 to TRBJ2-1; D gene ambiguous. V was pared by 1 base and J by 6 bases, with 16 bases between. Germline V gene data show CDR1 as DFQATT and CDR2 as SNEGSKA (reference sequence). This CDR3 is 15 amino acids long. CDR3 region: CSARGRPWVGNEQFF. The CDR3 DNA sequence: TGCAGTGCTAGAGGTAGGCCGTGGGTCGGCAATGAGCAGTTCTTC.

The chain joins TRBV4-1 to TRBJ2-7; 8 nucleotides agree with TRBD1. This CDR3 comprises 16 residues. The V gene's germline CDR1 is MGHRA and CDR2 YSYEKL. V lost 7 bases and J lost 6; bases outside the gene matches: 17. The CDR3 is CASTPETGDVWREQYF. CDR3 nucleotide sequence: TGCGCCAGCACCCCCGAGACAGGGGACGTTTGGCGCGAGCAGTACTTC.

This clonotype was seen many times. The CDR3 DNA reads as TGCGCCAGCAGCCAAGTCCCAAATTATAATTCACCCCTCCACTTT. Translated, it gives CASSQVPNYNSPLHF. The rearrangement links TRBV4-3 to TRBJ1-6; D call uncertain. V was shortened by 1 base and J by 4 bases, with 8 bases between the two germline ends. CDR3 length equals 15 residues. Looked up from germline, CDR1 is LGHNA and CDR2 is YSLEER.

This clonotype was seen ten or more times. The chain links TRBV6-6 to TRBJ2-1, with TRBD2 matching 11 bases. The CDR3 runs to 13 residues. Looked up from germline, CDR1 is MNHNY and CDR2 is SVGAGI (reference sequence). J was trimmed by 6 bases and V by 5 bases; bases with no gene match: 0. The CDR3 loop is CASSGTSGNEQFF. CDR3 DNA: TGTGCCAGCAGTGGGACTAGCGGCAATGAGCAGTTCTTC.